This T cell receptor (beta chain) emerged from a study of blood T cell repertoires in COVID-19. The overall study: T cells, B-cell-depleted T cells, or PBMCs supplied cDNA or gDNA.

Measured with immunoSEQ multiplex PCR; TCRdb has only the in-frame clones, and not every one. This table has under 200,000 clones, more than 70% appearing once. Sequencing used peripheral blood. This TCR was recovered from a man aged 35-49 years with active or convalescent COVID-19.

CDR3 sequence (DNA): TGTGCCAGCAGCAGAATACAGGGGGCTACTACTGAAGCTTTCTTT. This sequence encodes CASSRIQGATTEAFF. V is TRBV7-8 and J is TRBJ1-1; 9 nucleotides align to TRBD1. V was clipped by 5 bases and J by 5 bases; unmatched bases: 9. CDR1 and CDR2 from the germline V gene are SGHVS and FQNEAQ. The length of the CDR3 is 15 residues.